The source of this TCR beta chain is a study of T-cell reconstitution after alpha-beta-depleted transplantation in children. Preparation of the TCRbeta library was carried out with unique molecular identifiers. Via MiXCR, TCRdb re-called the PCR reads, giving one row per CDR3 protein. The sample yields just under 250,000 distinct CDR3 sequences, about 25% seen once. Turning to this clonotype: As yet, its antigen is unknown.

The germline V and J ends were trimmed by 1 base and 3 bases, with 10 bases remaining between them. CDR1 is SQVTM and CDR2 is ANQGSEA in the germline V gene. CDR3 size: 13 residues. Study-wide points: Alpha-beta T cells present about two months after transplant were reported to originate from several hundred expanded graft clones.

This clonotype was sampled from a girl aged 2 to 10 with Fanconi anemia, due to receive a stem cell transplant. The sequences come from PBMCs, collected before TCRalphabeta/CD19-depleted stem cell transplant. The V call is TRBV29-1, the J call TRBJ2-7; TRBD2 might be the D (6 bases). DNA of the CDR3: TGCAGCGTTGAAGTAGCGGACTTCTACGAGCAGTACTTC. It codes for CSVEVADFYEQYF.